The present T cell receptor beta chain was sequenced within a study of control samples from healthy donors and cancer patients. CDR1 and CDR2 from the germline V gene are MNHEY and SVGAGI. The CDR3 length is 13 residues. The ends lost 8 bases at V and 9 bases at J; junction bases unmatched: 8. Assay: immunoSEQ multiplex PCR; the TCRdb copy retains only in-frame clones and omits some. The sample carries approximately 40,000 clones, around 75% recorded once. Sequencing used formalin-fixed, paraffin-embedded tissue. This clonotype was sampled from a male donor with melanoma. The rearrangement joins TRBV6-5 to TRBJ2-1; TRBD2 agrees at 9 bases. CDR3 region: CASGSGSRSEQFF. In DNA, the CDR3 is TGTGCCAGCGGTAGCGGGAGTAGGAGTGAGCAGTTCTTC.